This T cell receptor (beta chain) was captured by sequencing in a study of cytomegalovirus exposure and HLA in healthy donors. Using immunoSEQ multiplex PCR, the repertoire was profiled, and TCRdb retains in-frame clones only, with some absent. The profile shows 150,000 to 200,000 clones, 84% of them singletons. This clone is medium-sized by share. The CDR3 loop spans 12 amino acids. V was cut by 6 bases and J by 4 bases, with 9 bases left in between. Germline assignment: CDR1 LNHDA and CDR2 SQIVND (reference sequence). This chain connects TRBV19 to TRBJ1-1; D remains ambiguous. Sequencing was performed on PBMCs. The clonotype comes from a man between 18 and 35 years old in good health and CMV-seropositive. CDR3 loop: CASRPGGTEAFF. For the CDR3, the DNA is TGTGCCAGTAGGCCGGGTGGCACTGAAGCTTTCTTT.